Given below is one T cell receptor beta chain in context. TCRdb keeps only in-frame clones here, not all; method: immunoSEQ multiplex PCR. Of roughly 200,000 clones listed, around 86% were seen once; the top ten hold roughly 3.4%. Trimming took off 3 bases at V and 3 bases at J, with 14 bases between the two ends. The CDR3 has 15 residues. CDR1 and CDR2 from the germline V gene are SEHNR and FQNEAQ (reference sequence). Participants had their cohort set by participant-reported clinical history. The data were obtained in a study of blood T cell repertoires in COVID-19. Study in general: Researchers got acute and convalescent COVID-19 samples from the United States, Italy and Spain. Nucleic acid was either cDNA or gDNA, and it came from T cells, B-cell-depleted T cells, or PBMCs.

Material: PBMCs or T cells enriched from blood (not recorded which). V and J are TRBV7-9 and TRBJ1-2; D is unclear. This TCR came from a woman between 40 and 55 years old with acute COVID-19. The CDR3 sequence is CASSFRETAHYGYTF. The CDR3 DNA reads TGTGCCAGCAGCTTCCGGGAGACGGCCCACTATGGCTACACCTTC. Supplemented by reference TRBV7-9 and TRBJ1-2, the full variable domain reads DTGVSQNPRHKITKRGQNVTFRCDPISEHNRLYWYRQTLGQGPEFLTYFQNEAQLEKSRLLSDRFSAERPKGSFSTLEIQRTEQGDSAMYLCASSFRETAHYGYTFGSGTRLTVV.